Listed below are T cell receptor beta chains from one sample, sequenced in a study of shared clonotypes between healthy human individuals. The method was immunoSEQ multiplex PCR; TCRdb's version includes in-frame clones alone and lacks a portion of them. The sample consists of nearly 750,000 clones, approximately 77% of them appearing once. What was sequenced was memory CD4+ T cells sorted from blood. These TCRs come from a woman in her 30s in good health. Each CDR3 is given with its conserved first and last residue. D genes are given only for firm matches. Clone sizes are given selectively: once, few, many, or a class where the clone is expanded.

TRBD2	.	TRBV2	TRBJ2-1	TGTGCCAGCAGTGAAGAAGGACTAGCGGACAATGAGCAGTTCTTC	CASSEEGLADNEQFF
.	few	TRBV6-5	TRBJ1-5	TGTGCCAGCAGGGGTGTTGGCAATCAGCCCCAGCATTTT	CASRGVGNQPQHF
TRBD2	.	TRBV25-1	TRBJ2-7	TGTGCCAGCTCCGGATCGAGACTAGCGGAAACTTACGAGCAGTACTTC	CASSGSRLAETYEQYF
.	.	TRBV5-1	TRBJ2-7	TGCGCCAGCAGCTTGGGGATAGACTACTCCTACGAGCAGTACTTC	CASSLGIDYSYEQYF
TRBD2	few	TRBV5-1	TRBJ2-7	TGCGCCAGCAGCTTGGTAGGCACTAGCGGCGAGCAGTACTTC	CASSLVGTSGEQYF
.	.	TRBV11-2	TRBJ1-2	TGTGCCAGCAGCTTAATTTTGATGGGAAACTATGGCTACACCTTC	CASSLILMGNYGYTF
TRBD2	.	TRBV7-8	TRBJ2-7	TGTGCCAGCAGCTTAGTAGCGGGTCCCTACGAGCAGTACTTC	CASSLVAGPYEQYF
.	.	TRBV28	TRBJ2-5	TGTGCCAGCAGTCCCCCTTTCGGGAATCAACAGGAGACCCAGTACTTC	CASSPPFGNQQETQYF
.	.	TRBV18	TRBJ2-7	TGTGCCAGCTCACCACCAGCATTGAGCTCCTACGAGCAGTACTTC	CASSPPALSSYEQYF
TRBD2	.	TRBV4-1	TRBJ2-7	TGCGCCAGCAGCCAAGCCGCACTAGCGGGAGTTAGCTCCTACGAGCAGTACTTC	CASSQAALAGVSSYEQYF
.	few	TRBV6-6	TRBJ1-1	TGTGCCAGCAGTCCCAGGGACCTCCTTAACACTGAAGCTTTCTTT	CASSPRDLLNTEAFF
.	.	TRBV10-1	TRBJ1-2	TGCGCCAGCAGTGAGTCAGGGTACTATGGCTACACCTTC	CASSESGYYGYTF
.	.	TRBV11-2	TRBJ2-7	TGTGCCAGCAGCTTGACCGACAGGCTCGCCTACGAGCAGTACTTC	CASSLTDRLAYEQYF
TRBD2	.	TRBV18	TRBJ2-2	TGTGCCAGCTCACCACCGGGACTAGCGGGAGAAGGGGCCGGGGAGCTGTTTTTT	CASSPPGLAGEGAGELFF
.	.	TRBV2	TRBJ2-3	TGTGCCAGCCGCCGACAGGTCCCCACAGATACGCAGTATTTT	CASRRQVPTDTQYF
.	.	TRBV25-1	TRBJ2-1	TGTGCCAGCAGTGGACAGGGAGGGGTCTACAATGAGCAGTTCTTC	CASSGQGGVYNEQFF
.	.	TRBV18	TRBJ1-3	TGTGCCAGCTCACCACCGAGGCCAGGAAACACCATATATTTT	CASSPPRPGNTIYF
TRBD2	.	TRBV5-6	TRBJ2-5	TGTGCCAGCAGCCGACTAGCGGGAGGACACGAGTACTTC	CASSRLAGGHEYF
TRBD2	few	TRBV7-2	TRBJ2-2	TGTGCCAGCAGCTCGTGGGGGGGAGCCGGGGAGCTGTTTTTT	CASSSWGGAGELFF
.	.	TRBV7-2	TRBJ2-7	TGTGCCAGCAGCCGAGGAGGGGCAGGTCGAGAGCAGTACTTC	CASSRGGAGREQYF
.	.	TRBV7-2	TRBJ1-3	TGTGCCAGCAGCTTAGGGGGGGGAAGGATGGACTCTGGAAACACCATATATTTT	CASSLGGGRMDSGNTIYF
TRBD1	many	TRBV11-2	TRBJ1-6	TGTGCCAGCAGCTTATCCCCTACAGGGGTAACCTATAATTCACCCCTCCACTTT	CASSLSPTGVTYNSPLHF
.	.	TRBV6-5	TRBJ1-5	TGTGCCAGCGAAATGGACAAGACAAATCAGCCCCAGCATTTT	CASEMDKTNQPQHF
.	.	TRBV28	TRBJ1-5	TGTGCCAGCAGTTGGGTTGGGAGTTCGATATTTTCGGGTAGCAATCAGCCCCAGCATTTT	CASSWVGSSIFSGSNQPQHF
.	.	TRBV18	TRBJ1-1	TGTGCCAGCTCACCACCGACCTCAGGAGTTGGCACTGAAGCTTTCTTT	CASSPPTSGVGTEAFF
.	.	TRBV7-9	TRBJ2-1	TGTGCCAGCAGCTTAGTATTAACTGAGCAGTTCTTC	CASSLVLTEQFF
.	.	TRBV28	TRBJ1-3	TGTGCCAGCAAACAGGGACGTTCTGGAAACACCATATATTTT	CASKQGRSGNTIYF
.	.	TRBV7-8	TRBJ2-6	TGTGCCAGCAGCGAACAACTATCTGGGGCCAACGTCCTGACTTTC	CASSEQLSGANVLTF
TRBD1	few	TRBV19	TRBJ2-2	TGTGCCAGTAGTATCCGGACAGGGTACACCGGGGAGCTGTTTTTT	CASSIRTGYTGELFF